Shown below are 10 T cell receptor beta chains from a single sample sequenced in a study of blood T cells in healthy people across ages (dated by TCRdb to the mid-2010s). Library preparation was by 5' RACE. Sequencing instrument: Illumina HiSeq 2500. A second PCR of roughly 6 to 11 cycles was run with a J-beta primer mix and a sample-barcoded 5' primer. Clones were called with MiXCR by TCRdb after fastp trimmed the public reads at Q25, and only in-frame beta chains were retained. Each record represents a unique CDR3 protein, reported with the most common genes and DNA among its rows. Recorded for this sample are about 1 million distinct CDR3 sequences; more than 40% of them occurred a single time. The ten biggest clones cover approximately 17% of the sample. The source material was blood. These receptors originate from a woman in her fifties or sixties in good health.

The chain combines TRBV7-9 with TRBJ2-7; D remains unclear. The germline V and J ends were trimmed by 5 bases and 0 bases, with 11 bases remaining between them. The germline V gene encodes CDR1 SEHNR and CDR2 FQNEAQ (reference sequence). The length of the CDR3 is 14 residues. The CDR3 loop reads CASSPIGNSYEQYF. The CDR3 nucleotides are TGTGCCAGCAGCCCTATAGGGAACTCCTACGAGCAGTACTTC.

This clonotype was seen more than once but under ten times. This chain uses TRBV20-1 with TRBJ2-5; 14 bases are a match to TRBD2. The CDR3 contains 19 residues. V lost 5 bases, J lost 4 bases, and 18 bases stayed unmatched. Germline V gene data show CDR1 as DFQATT and CDR2 as SNEGSKA (reference sequence). DNA of the CDR3: TGCAGTGCTTGGGCTCCGGGACTAGCGGGAGAGGTGGTAGGAGAGACCCAGTACTTC. This codes for CSAWAPGLAGEVVGETQYF.

The V gene is TRBV21-1, the J gene TRBJ2-1. TRBV21-1 is assigned pseudogene status. The CDR3 is made up of 13 amino acids. The CDR3 sequence is CASICGRVNEQFF. The CDR3 region has the DNA TGTGCCAGCATTTGCGGCAGAGTCAATGAGCAGTTCTTC.

This clonotype has just a few counts. The rearrangement links TRBV20-1 to TRBJ2-5; D gene ambiguous. Trimming removed 2 bases from V and 1 base from J, with 11 bases in between. Germline V gene data show CDR1 as DFQATT and CDR2 as SNEGSKA (reference sequence). The CDR3 runs to 14 residues. Here the CDR3 reads CSARSEQAQETQYF. Here the CDR3 DNA reads TGCAGTGCTAGATCCGAGCAGGCCCAAGAGACCCAGTACTTC.

Details on this clonotype: An end of the junction does not agree with germline; a read error may underlie this. This chain connects TRBV7-6 to TRBJ2-3; D is possibly TRBD2 (5 bases). From germline, CDR1 is SGHVS and CDR2 FNYEAQ. The CDR3 has 15 residues. In DNA form, the CDR3 reads TGTGCCAGCGGCTTAGAGGGTGTCGGCACAGATACGCAGTATTTT. It is translated as CASGLEGVGTDTQYF.

The rearrangement uses TRBV9 and TRBJ2-5, with D maybe TRBD1 (6 bases). The CDR3 spans 15 residues. The germline V gene encodes CDR1 SGDLS and CDR2 YYNGEE. Trimming removed 0 bases at V and 11 bases at J, with 20 bases between. The CDR3 DNA reads TGTGCCAGCAGCGTAGCAGGGGCCGGGGATAGGGAGCAGTACTTC. Translating it yields CASSVAGAGDREQYF. Complete variable domain (other parts from reference TRBV9 and TRBJ2-5): DSGVTQTPKHLITATGQRVTLRCSPRSGDLSVYWYQQSLDQGLQFLIQYYNGEERAKGNILERFSAQQFPDLHSELNLSSLELGDSALYFCASSVAGAGDREQYFGPGTRLLVL.

This chain uses TRBV27 with TRBJ2-4, with a possible D match to TRBD2 (5 bases). The DNA end lines up better with TRBJ2-7; the J call may be wrong. Per the germline V gene, CDR1 is MNHEY and CDR2 is SMNVEV (reference sequence). The CDR3 has 16 amino acids. CDR3 nucleotide sequence: TGTGCCAGCAGCCCGTCGCTAGCCGAGTTGAGCATCGAGCAGTACTTC. Translated, it gives CASSPSLAELSIEQYF.

This clonotype was seen ten or more times. The chain uses TRBV5-1 and TRBJ2-7; D perhaps matches TRBD2 (6 bases). V gave up 0 bases and J gave up 3 bases, with 13 bases separating them. This CDR3 is 15 amino acids long. Germline loops: CDR1 SGHRS, CDR2 YFSETQ. CDR3 protein: CASSLDSGPRYEQYF. The DNA of the CDR3 is TGCGCCAGCAGCTTGGATAGCGGACCTCGCTACGAGCAGTACTTC.

The V call is TRBV7-2, the J call TRBJ2-5, with 11 nucleotides matching TRBD2. The J call is in doubt because the DNA end fits TRBJ2-7 better. This CDR3 is 16 amino acids long. Germline V gene data show CDR1 as SGHTA and CDR2 as FQGNSA. The CDR3 reads CASSLYRTSGYYEQYF. CDR3 coding DNA: TGTGCCAGCAGCTTATACCGGACTAGCGGGTATTACGAGCAGTACTTC.

This clonotype turned up a few times. The chain joins TRBV20-1 to TRBJ2-1; D ambiguous. Germline CDR1 and CDR2: DFQATT and SNEGSKA (reference sequence). CDR3 length: 14 amino acids. The V and J ends lost 1 base and 8 bases respectively, with 15 bases between them. CDR3 in DNA: TGCAGTGCTAGAGTGTTAGCCTCTCTTGATGAGCAGTTCTTC. It translates to CSARVLASLDEQFF.